The present T cell receptor (beta chain) was sequenced within a study of blood T cell repertoires in COVID-19. Study as a whole: The analysed material was cDNA or gDNA that came from T cells, B-cell-depleted T cells, or PBMCs.

Sequencing used immunoSEQ multiplex PCR; TCRdb keeps in-frame clones, though not all of them. The sample has about 300,000 clones, just under 90% seen once. This clone is a singleton in its sample. Germline lookup yields CDR1 KGHSH and CDR2 LQKENI. V lost 0 bases to trimming and J lost 8 bases; unmatched junction nucleotides: 7. CDR3 length: 17 amino acids. The origin of this receptor is a woman aged 50 to 60 with COVID-19, enrolled during active disease. The chain recombines TRBV18 with TRBJ2-1; 13 bases match TRBD2. Material: peripheral blood. The CDR3 DNA is TGTGCCAGCTCACCACCATGGACTAGCGGGAGCGGGTATGAGCAGTTCTTC. Encoded protein: CASSPPWTSGSGYEQFF.